This T cell receptor (beta chain) was obtained from a study of blood T cells in healthy people across ages. Looked up from germline, CDR1 is DFQATT and CDR2 is SNEGSKA (reference sequence). The length of the CDR3 is 19 residues. V was clipped by 2 bases and J by 0 bases; unmatched bases: 15. The second PCR ran roughly 6 to 12 cycles with a sample-barcoded 5' primer and J-beta primers. TCRdb redid the calling of the 5' RACE reads with MiXCR, one entry per CDR3 protein. This sample has about 1 million distinct CDR3 sequences, with 40% to 45% found just once. V and J are TRBV20-1 and TRBJ1-4, with TRBD1 matching 7 bases. Sample: blood. This clonotype was sampled from a woman aged 55-69 years in good health. CDR3 coding DNA: TGCAGTGCTAGATTCACACAGGGGTTGAGTCGTGCAACTAATGAAAAACTGTTTTTT. Translating it yields CSARFTQGLSRATNEKLFF.